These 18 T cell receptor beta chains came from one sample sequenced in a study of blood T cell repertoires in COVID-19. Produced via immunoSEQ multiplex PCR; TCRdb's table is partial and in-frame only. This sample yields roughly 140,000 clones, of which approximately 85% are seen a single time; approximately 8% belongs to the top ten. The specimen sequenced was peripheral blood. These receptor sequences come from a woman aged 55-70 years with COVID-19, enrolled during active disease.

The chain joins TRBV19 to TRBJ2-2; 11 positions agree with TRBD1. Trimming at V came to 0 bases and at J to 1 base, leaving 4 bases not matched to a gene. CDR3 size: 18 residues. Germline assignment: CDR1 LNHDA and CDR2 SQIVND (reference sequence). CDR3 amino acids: CASSIDLGTGGNTGELFF. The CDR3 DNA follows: TGTGCCAGTAGTATAGACCTCGGGACAGGGGGGAACACCGGGGAGCTGTTTTTT.

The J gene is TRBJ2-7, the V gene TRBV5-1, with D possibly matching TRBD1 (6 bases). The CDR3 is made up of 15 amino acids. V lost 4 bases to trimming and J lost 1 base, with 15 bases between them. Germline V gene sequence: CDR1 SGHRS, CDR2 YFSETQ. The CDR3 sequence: CASSLMAGASYEQYF. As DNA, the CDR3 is TGCGCCAGCAGCCTCATGGCAGGGGCGTCCTACGAGCAGTACTTC. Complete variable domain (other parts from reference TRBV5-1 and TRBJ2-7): KAGVTQTPRYLIKTRGQQVTLSCSPISGHRSVSWYQQTPGQGLQFLFEYFSETQRNKGNFPGRFSGRQFSNSRSEMNVSTLELGDSALYLCASSLMAGASYEQYFGPGTRLTVT.

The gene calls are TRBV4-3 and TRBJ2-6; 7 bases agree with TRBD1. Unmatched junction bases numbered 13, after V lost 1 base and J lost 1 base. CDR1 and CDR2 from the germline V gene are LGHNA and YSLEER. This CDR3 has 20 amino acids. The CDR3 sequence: CASSQVPGRGRRSGANVLTF. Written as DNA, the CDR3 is TGCGCCAGCAGCCAAGTTCCGGGCAGGGGGAGACGTTCTGGGGCCAACGTCCTGACTTTC.

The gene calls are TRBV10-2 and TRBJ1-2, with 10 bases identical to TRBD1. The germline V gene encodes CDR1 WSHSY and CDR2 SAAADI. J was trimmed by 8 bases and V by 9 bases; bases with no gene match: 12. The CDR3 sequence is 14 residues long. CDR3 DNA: TGCGCCAGTAACCCGGGACAGGGGACCTCGGGCTACACCTTC. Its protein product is CASNPGQGTSGYTF.

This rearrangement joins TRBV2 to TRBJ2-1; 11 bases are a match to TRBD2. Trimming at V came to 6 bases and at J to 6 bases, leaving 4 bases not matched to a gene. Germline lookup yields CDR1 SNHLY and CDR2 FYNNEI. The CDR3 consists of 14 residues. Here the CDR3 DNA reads TGTGCCAGCAGGCTAGCGGGGGGTGGCAATGAGCAGTTCTTC. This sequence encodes CASRLAGGGNEQFF.

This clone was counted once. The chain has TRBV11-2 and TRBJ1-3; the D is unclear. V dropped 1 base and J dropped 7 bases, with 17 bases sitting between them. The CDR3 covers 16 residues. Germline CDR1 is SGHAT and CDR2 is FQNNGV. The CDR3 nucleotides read TGTGCCAGCAGCTTAGCTACGGGATTCGGAACCAACACCATATATTTT. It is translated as CASSLATGFGTNTIYF.

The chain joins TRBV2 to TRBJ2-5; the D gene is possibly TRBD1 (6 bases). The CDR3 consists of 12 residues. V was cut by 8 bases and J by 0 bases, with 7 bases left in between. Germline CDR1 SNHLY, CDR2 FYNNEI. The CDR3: CASRDNQETQYF. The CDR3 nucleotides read TGTGCCAGCCGGGACAACCAAGAGACCCAGTACTTC.

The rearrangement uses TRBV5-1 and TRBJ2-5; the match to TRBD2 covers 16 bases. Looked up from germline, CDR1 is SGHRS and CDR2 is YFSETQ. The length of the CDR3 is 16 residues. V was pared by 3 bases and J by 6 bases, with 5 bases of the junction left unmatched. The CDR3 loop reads CASSSGLAGGPKTQYF. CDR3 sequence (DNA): TGCGCCAGCAGCTCGGGACTAGCGGGGGGGCCGAAGACCCAGTACTTC.

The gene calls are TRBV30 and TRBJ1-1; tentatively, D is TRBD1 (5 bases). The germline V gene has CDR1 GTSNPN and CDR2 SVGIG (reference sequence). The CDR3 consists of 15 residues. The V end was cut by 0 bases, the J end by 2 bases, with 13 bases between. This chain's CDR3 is CAWSVGDSPNTEAFF. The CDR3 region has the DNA TGTGCCTGGAGTGTAGGCGACAGCCCAAACACTGAAGCTTTCTTT.

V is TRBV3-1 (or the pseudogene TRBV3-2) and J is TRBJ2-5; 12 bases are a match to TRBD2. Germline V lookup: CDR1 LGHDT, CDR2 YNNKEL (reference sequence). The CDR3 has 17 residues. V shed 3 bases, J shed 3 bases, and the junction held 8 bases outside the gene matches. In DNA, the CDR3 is TGTGCCAGCAGCCAGGGGGGACTAGCGGGCAAAGAAGAGACCCAGTACTTC. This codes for CASSQGGLAGKEETQYF.

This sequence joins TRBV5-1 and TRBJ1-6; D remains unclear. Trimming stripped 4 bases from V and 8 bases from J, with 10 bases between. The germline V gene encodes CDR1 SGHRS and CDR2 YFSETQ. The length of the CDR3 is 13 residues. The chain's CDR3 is CASSPREDSPLHF. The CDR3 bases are TGCGCCAGCAGCCCGAGGGAGGATTCACCCCTCCACTTT.

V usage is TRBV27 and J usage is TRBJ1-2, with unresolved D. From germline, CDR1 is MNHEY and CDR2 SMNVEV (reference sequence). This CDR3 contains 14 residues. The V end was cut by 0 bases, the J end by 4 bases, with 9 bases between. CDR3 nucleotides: TGTGCCAGCAGTTTATCGAGGCAAAGCTATGGCTACACCTTC. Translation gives CASSLSRQSYGYTF.

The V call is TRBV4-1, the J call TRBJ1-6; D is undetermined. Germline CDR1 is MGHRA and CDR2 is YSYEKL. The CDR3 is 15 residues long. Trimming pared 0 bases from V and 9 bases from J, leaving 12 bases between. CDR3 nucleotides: TGCGCCAGCAGCCAAGATGCGGGGAGCGGTTCACCCCTCCACTTT. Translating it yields CASSQDAGSGSPLHF.

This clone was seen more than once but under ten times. The CDR3 sequence: CASASRQAGDSYNEQFF. The CDR3 DNA sequence: TGTGCCAGCGCGTCCCGACAGGCTGGAGACTCCTACAATGAGCAGTTCTTC. The chain joins TRBV27 to TRBJ2-1; D perhaps matches TRBD1 (6 bases). V lost 8 bases to trimming and J lost 0 bases, with 20 bases between them. The length of the CDR3 is 17 residues. Germline CDR1 is MNHEY and CDR2 is SMNVEV (reference sequence).

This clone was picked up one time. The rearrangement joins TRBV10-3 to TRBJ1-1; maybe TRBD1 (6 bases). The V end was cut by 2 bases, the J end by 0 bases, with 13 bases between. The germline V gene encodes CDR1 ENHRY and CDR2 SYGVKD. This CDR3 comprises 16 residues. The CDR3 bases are TGTGCCATCAGTGAGGGGCAGGGGTTAGTGAACACTGAAGCTTTCTTT. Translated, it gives CAISEGQGLVNTEAFF.

This chain's CDR3 is CASSRQGNTEAFF. CDR3 in DNA: TGTGCCAGCAGTCGACAGGGGAACACTGAAGCTTTCTTT. The V gene is TRBV12-3 or TRBV12-4, the J gene TRBJ1-1, with 7 bases identical to TRBD1. V gave up 5 bases and J gave up 1 base; unmatched junction bases: 1. There are 13 residues in the CDR3.

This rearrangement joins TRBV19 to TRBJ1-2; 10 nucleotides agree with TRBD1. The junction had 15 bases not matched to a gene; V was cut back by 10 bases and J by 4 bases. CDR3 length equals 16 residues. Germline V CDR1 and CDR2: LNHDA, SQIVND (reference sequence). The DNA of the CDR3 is TGTGCCACTTCCCCGAAGACAGGGGGCAACCTCTATGGCTACACCTTC. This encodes CATSPKTGGNLYGYTF.

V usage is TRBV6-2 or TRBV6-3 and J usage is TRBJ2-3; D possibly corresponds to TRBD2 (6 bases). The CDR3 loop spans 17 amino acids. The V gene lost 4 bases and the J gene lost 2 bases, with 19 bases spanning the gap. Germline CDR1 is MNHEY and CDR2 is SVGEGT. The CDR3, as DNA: TGTGCCAGCAGTTTCCCTAGCGCGGGACTCTACACAGATACGCAGTATTTT. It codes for CASSFPSAGLYTDTQYF.